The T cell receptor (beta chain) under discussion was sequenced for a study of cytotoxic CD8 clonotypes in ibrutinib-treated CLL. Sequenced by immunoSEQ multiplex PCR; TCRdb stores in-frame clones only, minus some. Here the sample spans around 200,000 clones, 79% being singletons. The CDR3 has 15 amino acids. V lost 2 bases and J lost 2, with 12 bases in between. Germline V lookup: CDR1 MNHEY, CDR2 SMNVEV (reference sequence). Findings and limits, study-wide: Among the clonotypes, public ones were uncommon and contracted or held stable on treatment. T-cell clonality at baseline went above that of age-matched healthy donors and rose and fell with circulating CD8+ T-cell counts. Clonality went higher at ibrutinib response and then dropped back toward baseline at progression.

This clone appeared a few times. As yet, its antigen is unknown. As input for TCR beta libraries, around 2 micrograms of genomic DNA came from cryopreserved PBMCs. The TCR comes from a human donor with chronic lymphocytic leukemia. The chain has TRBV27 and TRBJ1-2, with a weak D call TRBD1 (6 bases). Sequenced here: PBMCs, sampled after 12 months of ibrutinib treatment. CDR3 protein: CASSLGFRGNYGYTF. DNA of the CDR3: TGTGCCAGCAGTTTAGGATTTAGGGGGAACTATGGCTACACCTTC.